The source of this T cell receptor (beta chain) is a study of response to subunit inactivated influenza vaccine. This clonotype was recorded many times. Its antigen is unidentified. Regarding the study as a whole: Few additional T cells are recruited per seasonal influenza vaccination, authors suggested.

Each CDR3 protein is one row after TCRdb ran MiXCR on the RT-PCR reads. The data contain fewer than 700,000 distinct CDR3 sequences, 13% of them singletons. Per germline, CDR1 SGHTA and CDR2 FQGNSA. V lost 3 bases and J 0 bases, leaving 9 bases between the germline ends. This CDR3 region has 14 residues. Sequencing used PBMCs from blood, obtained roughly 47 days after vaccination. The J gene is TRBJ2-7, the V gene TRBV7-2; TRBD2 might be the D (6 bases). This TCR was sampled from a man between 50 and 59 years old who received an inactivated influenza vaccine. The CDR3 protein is CASSLERVSYEQYF. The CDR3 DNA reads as TGTGCCAGCAGCTTGGAGCGGGTCTCCTACGAGCAGTACTTC.